The rows below give T cell receptor beta chains drawn from one sample of a study of blood T cell dynamics during melanoma immunotherapy. Libraries were prepared by immunoSEQ multiplex PCR; TCRdb keeps only in-frame clonotypes and omits some of them. The profile shows tens of thousands of clones, roughly 83% of them singletons. The sample was blood, taken from a patient treated with checkpoint blockade. The source of these receptors is a human donor with melanoma. Each CDR3 is given with its conserved first and last residue. A D gene is named only where the DNA matches it firmly. Clone size appears in some rows only: once, few, many, or a class for an expanded clone.

D gene,J gene,V gene,clone size,CDR3 protein,CDR3 DNA
-,TRBJ2-1,TRBV23-1,-,CASRHTGPYNEQFF,TGCGCCAGCCGGCACACAGGGCCCTACAATGAGCAGTTCTTC
TRBD2,TRBJ2-5,TRBV5-1,-,CASSMGLAGAETQYF,TGCGCCAGCAGCATGGGACTAGCGGGGGCAGAGACCCAGTACTTC
TRBD1,TRBJ1-4,TRBV7-7,-,CASSPGQVNEKLFF,TGTGCTAGCAGCCCGGGACAGGTCAATGAAAAACTGTTTTTT
-,TRBJ1-3,TRBV5-4,-,CASSLGGRSSGNTIYF,TGTGCCAGCAGCTTGGGGGGACGGTCCTCTGGAAACACCATATATTTT
-,TRBJ2-7,TRBV4-1,-,CASSHPEDRAPYEQYF,TGCGCCAGCAGCCACCCTGAGGATAGGGCGCCCTACGAGCAGTACTTC
TRBD1,TRBJ1-2,TRBV28,-,CASSLSQGKFNGYTF,TGTGCCAGCAGTTTGTCACAGGGGAAGTTTAATGGCTACACCTTC
-,TRBJ1-1,TRBV11-2,-,CASSLGAYTEAFF,TGTGCCAGCAGCTTAGGGGCATACACTGAAGCTTTCTTT
-,TRBJ1-6,TRBV21-1,-,CASSKFFSRSGGSPLHF,TGTGCCAGCAGCAAGTTCTTCAGTCGCTCAGGTGGGTCACCCCTCCACTTT
-,TRBJ1-1,TRBV11-2,-,CASSPTTANTEAFF,TGTGCCAGCAGCCCCACGACAGCGAACACTGAAGCTTTCTTT
-,TRBJ1-4,TRBV9,-,CASSGVGPNEKLFF,TGTGCCAGCAGCGGCGTCGGTCCTAATGAAAAACTGTTTTTT
-,TRBJ1-1,TRBV6-1,-,CASSRGVQGNTEAFF,TGTGCCAGCAGTAGGGGAGTTCAGGGGAACACTGAAGCTTTCTTT
-,TRBJ2-3,TRBV29-1,-,CSCIILGGPDTQYF,TGCAGCTGTATTATACTGGGGGGCCCAGATACGCAGTATTTT
-,TRBJ1-6,TRBV28,-,CASSLYGPNSPLHF,TGTGCCAGCAGTTTGTACGGCCCTAATTCACCCCTCCACTTT
TRBD2,TRBJ2-2,TRBV19,-,CASSAASGRSTGELFF,TGTGCCAGTAGTGCAGCTAGCGGGAGATCTACCGGGGAGCTGTTTTTT
-,TRBJ2-7,TRBV28,few,CASSPGGRGNEQYF,TGTGCCAGCAGTCCTGGGGGGAGAGGGAACGAGCAGTACTTC
-,TRBJ1-4,TRBV5-6,-,CASSPEGSEKLFF,TGTGCCAGCAGCCCGGAGGGGAGTGAAAAACTGTTTTTT
TRBD1,TRBJ1-2,TRBV6-5,-,CASSYSGQGYGYTF,TGTGCCAGCAGTTACTCAGGACAGGGCTATGGCTACACCTTC
TRBD1,TRBJ1-5,TRBV18,-,CASSPNPGQSNQPQHF,TGTGCCAGCTCACCAAACCCGGGACAGAGCAATCAGCCCCAGCATTTT
TRBD1,TRBJ1-1,TRBV19,-,CASSTDRGGTEAFF,TGTGCCAGTAGTACCGACAGGGGGGGCACTGAAGCTTTCTTT
-,TRBJ2-3,TRBV7-2,-,CASSPQTIRTFSTDTQYF,TGTGCCAGCAGCCCGCAAACGATCCGGACCTTTAGCACAGATACGCAGTATTTT